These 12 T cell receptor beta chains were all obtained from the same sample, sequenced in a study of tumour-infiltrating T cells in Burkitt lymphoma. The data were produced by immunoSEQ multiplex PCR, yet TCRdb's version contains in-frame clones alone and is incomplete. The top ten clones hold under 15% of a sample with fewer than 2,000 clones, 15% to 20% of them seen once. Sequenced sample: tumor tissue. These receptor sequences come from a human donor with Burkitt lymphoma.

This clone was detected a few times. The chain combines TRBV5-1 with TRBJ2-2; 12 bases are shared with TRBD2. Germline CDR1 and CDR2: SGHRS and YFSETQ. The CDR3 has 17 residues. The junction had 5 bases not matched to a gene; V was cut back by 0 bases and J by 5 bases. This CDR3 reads CASSLEGLAGYTGELFF. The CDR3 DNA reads TGCGCCAGCAGCTTGGAAGGACTAGCGGGGTATACCGGGGAGCTGTTTTTT. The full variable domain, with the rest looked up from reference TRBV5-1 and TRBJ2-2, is KAGVTQTPRYLIKTRGQQVTLSCSPISGHRSVSWYQQTPGQGLQFLFEYFSETQRNKGNFPGRFSGRQFSNSRSEMNVSTLELGDSALYLCASSLEGLAGYTGELFFGEGSRLTVL.

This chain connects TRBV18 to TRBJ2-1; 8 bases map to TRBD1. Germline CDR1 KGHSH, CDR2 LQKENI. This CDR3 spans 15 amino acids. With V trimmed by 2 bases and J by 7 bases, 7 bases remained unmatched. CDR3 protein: CASSPVRGRVNEQFF. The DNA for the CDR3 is TGTGCCAGCTCACCAGTCAGGGGGCGGGTAAATGAGCAGTTCTTC.

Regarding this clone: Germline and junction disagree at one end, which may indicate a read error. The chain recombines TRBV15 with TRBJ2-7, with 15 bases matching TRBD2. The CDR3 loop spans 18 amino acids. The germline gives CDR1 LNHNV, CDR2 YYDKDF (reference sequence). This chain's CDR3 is CATSRVQGTSGRSYEQYF. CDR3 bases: TGTGCCACCAGCAGAGTACAGGGGACTAGCGGGAGGTCCTACGAGCAGTACTTT.

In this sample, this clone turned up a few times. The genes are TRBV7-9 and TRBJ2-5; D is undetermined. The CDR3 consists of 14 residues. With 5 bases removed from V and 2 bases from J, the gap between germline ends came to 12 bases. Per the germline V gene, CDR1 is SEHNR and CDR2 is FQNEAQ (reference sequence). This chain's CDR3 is CASSPGPKQETQYF. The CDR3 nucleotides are TGTGCCAGCAGCCCTGGGCCGAAACAAGAGACCCAGTACTTC.

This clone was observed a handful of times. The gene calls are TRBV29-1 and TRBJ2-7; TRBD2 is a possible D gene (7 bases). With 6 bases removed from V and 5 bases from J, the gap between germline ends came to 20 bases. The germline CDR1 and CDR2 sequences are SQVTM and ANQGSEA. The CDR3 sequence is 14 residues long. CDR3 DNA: TGCAGCGTCCGCGGGAGCGGCGGGGACAACGAGCAGTACTTC. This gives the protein CSVRGSGGDNEQYF.

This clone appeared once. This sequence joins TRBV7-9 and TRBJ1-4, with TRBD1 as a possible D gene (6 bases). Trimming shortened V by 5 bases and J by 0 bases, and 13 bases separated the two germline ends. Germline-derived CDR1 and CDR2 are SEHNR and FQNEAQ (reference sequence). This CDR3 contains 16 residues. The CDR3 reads CASSNDRPATNEKLFF. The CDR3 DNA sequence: TGTGCCAGCAGCAACGACAGGCCTGCAACTAATGAAAAACTGTTTTTT.

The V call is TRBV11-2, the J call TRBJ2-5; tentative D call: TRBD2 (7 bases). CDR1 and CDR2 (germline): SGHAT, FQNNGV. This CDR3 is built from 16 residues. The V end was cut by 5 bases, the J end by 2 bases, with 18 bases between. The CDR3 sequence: CASSTVSGGDQETQYF. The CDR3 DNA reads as TGTGCCAGCAGCACCGTATCGGGGGGCGATCAAGAGACCCAGTACTTC.

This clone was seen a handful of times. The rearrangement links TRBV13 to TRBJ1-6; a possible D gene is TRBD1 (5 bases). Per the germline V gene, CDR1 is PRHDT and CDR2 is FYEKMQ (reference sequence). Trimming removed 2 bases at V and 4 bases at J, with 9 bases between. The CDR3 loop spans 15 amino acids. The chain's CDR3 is CASSLFREYNSPLHF. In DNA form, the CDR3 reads TGTGCCAGCAGCTTATTCAGGGAATATAATTCACCCCTCCACTTT.

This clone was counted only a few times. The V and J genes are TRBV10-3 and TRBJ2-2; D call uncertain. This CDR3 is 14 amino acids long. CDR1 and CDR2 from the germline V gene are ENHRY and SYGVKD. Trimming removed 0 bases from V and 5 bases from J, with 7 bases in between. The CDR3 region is CAISESKQTGELFF. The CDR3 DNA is TGTGCCATCAGTGAGTCGAAACAGACCGGGGAGCTGTTTTTT.

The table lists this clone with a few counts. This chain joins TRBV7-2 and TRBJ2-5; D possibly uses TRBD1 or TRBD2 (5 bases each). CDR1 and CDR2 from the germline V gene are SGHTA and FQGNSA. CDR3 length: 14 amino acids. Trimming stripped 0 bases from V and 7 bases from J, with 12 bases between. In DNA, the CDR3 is TGTGCCAGCAGCTTAGCGGAGGCAGGGTGGACCCAGTACTTC. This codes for CASSLAEAGWTQYF.

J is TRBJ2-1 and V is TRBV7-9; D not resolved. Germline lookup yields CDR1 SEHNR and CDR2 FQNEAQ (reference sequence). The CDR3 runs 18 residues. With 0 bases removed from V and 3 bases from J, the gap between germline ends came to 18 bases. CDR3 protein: CASSLAKTRAEDYNEQFF. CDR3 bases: TGTGCCAGCAGCTTAGCCAAGACTCGTGCGGAAGACTACAATGAGCAGTTCTTC.

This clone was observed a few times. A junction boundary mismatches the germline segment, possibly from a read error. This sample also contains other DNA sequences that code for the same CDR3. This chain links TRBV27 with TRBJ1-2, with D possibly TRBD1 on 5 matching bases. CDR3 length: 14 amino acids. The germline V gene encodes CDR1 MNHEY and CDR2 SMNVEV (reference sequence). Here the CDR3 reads CASSSRGFNYGYTF. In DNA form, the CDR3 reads TGTGCCAGCAGTTCACGGGGCTTTAACTATGGCTACACTTTC.